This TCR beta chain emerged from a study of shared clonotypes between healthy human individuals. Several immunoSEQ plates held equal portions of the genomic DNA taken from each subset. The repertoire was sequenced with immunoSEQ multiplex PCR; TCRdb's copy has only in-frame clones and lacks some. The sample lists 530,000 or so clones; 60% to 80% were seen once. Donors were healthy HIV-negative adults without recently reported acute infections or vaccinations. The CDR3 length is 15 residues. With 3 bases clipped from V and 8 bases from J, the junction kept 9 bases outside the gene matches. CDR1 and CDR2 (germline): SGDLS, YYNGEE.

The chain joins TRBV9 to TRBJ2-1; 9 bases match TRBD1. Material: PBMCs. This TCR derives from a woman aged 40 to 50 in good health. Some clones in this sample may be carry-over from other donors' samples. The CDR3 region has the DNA TGTGCCAGCAGCGGAAGGACAGGGGTAATAGATGAGCAGTTCTTC. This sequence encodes CASSGRTGVIDEQFF.